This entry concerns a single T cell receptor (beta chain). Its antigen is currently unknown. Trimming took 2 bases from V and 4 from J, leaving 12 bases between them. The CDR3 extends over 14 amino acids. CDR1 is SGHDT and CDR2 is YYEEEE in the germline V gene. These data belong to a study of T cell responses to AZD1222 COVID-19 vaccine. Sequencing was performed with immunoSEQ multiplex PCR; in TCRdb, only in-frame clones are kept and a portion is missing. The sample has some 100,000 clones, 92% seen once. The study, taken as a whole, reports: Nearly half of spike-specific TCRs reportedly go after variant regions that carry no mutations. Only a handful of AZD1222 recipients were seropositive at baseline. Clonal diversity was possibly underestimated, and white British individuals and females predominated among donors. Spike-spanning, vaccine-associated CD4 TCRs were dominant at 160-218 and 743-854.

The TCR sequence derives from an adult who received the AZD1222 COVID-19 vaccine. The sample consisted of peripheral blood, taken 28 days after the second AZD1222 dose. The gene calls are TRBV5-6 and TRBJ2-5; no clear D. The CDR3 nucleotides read TGTGCCAGCAGCTTAGTAGGCTCCGGAGAGACCCAGTACTTC. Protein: CASSLVGSGETQYF.